This T cell receptor (beta chain) was obtained from a study of Graves' ophthalmopathy and Graves' hyperthyroidism. Findings of the study overall: Most expanded clonotypes in thyroid above 0.001 frequency also showed up in blood.

In regard to this clonotype: Its matching antigen is unknown.

The CDR3 has 17 amino acids. Germline V gene data show CDR1 as LNHNV and CDR2 as YYDKDF (reference sequence). With 0 bases clipped from V and 4 bases from J, the junction kept 8 bases outside the gene matches. Lactation, pregnancy, uncontrolled infections and other autoimmune diseases were all grounds for excluding patients. Diagnosis relied on clinical symptoms, serum thyroxine, TRAb, thyroid ultrasound and orbital computed tomography. Fresh peripheral blood, around 9.8 ml, was the PBMC source. Scientists amplified the TCR beta CDR3 regions from RNA transcripts. HTBI primers were used in a first-round RT-PCR, which preceded a second-round multiplex PCR. One entry per CDR3 protein, called by TCRdb with MiXCR from the multiplex PCR reads. The table lists about 220,000 distinct CDR3 sequences, 20% to 25% of them singletons.

This TCR was recovered from a woman between 45 and 65 years old with Graves' ophthalmopathy. The V call is TRBV15, the J call TRBJ2-3; TRBD1 aligns across 9 bases. What was sequenced was peripheral blood. CDR3: CATSRDKGTGPSDTQYF. DNA for the CDR3: TGTGCCACCAGCAGAGATAAGGGGACAGGGCCATCAGATACGCAGTATTTT.